In this sample, the clone carrying this T cell receptor (beta chain) turned up many times. The antigen remains undetermined. This entry belongs to a study of CD8 T cells in ankylosing spondylitis. Study conclusions and caveats: Enrichment of disease-linked clones was reportedly significant in matched ankylosing spondylitis synovial fluid.

MiXCR, run by TCRdb on the 5' RACE reads, gives a single entry per CDR3 protein. This repertoire shows around 40,000 distinct CDR3 sequences, 2.5% to 3.5% found once; its top ten account for around 4.5%. The V and J ends lost 10 bases and 2 bases, in that order; junction bases with no gene match: 8. Germline V lookup: CDR1 SGDLS, CDR2 YYNGEE. The CDR3 consists of 14 residues. V and J are TRBV9 and TRBJ2-2, with TRBD2 matching over 7 bases. The clonotype was recovered from a male donor with ankylosing spondylitis or in good health (not recorded which). Sequencing was carried out using blood, either unsorted or a sorted T cell fraction (not recorded which). CDR3 coding DNA: TGTGCCGGGACCCGGGAGGCTAACACCGGGGAGCTGTTTTTT. Its protein is CAGTREANTGELFF.